The TCR beta chain described here comes from a study of blood T cell repertoires in COVID-19. At the level of the study: Samples taken during acute and convalescent COVID-19 were collected in the United States, Italy and Spain. PBMCs, B-cell-depleted T cells, or T cells were the source of the cDNA or gDNA that made up the material.

Here immunoSEQ multiplex PCR was the method, and the copy in TCRdb shows in-frame clones only, minus some. The sample yields some 340,000 clones, 90% to 95% seen once. CDR1 SGHTA and CDR2 FQGNSA come from the germline V gene. This CDR3 region has 15 residues. V shed 5 bases, J shed 3 bases, and the junction held 4 bases outside the gene matches. The sequencing sample was made of PBMCs or T cells enriched from blood (not recorded which). The sequence came from a woman in her 30s who had been exposed to COVID-19. This rearrangement joins TRBV7-2 to TRBJ1-6; 7 nucleotides agree with TRBD1. CDR3 in amino acids: CASSPRQGYNSPLHF. CDR3 bases: TGTGCCAGCAGCCCGCGACAGGGCTATAATTCACCCCTCCACTTT.